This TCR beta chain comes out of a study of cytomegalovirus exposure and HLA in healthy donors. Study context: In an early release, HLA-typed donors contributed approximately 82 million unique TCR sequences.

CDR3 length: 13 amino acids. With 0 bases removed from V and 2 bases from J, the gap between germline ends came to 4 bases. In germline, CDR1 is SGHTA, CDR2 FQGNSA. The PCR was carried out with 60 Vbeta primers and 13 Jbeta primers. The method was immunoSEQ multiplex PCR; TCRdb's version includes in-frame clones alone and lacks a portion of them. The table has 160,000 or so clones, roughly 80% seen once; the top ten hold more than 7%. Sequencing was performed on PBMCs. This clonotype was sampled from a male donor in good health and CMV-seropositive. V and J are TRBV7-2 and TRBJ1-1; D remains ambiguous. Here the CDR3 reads CASSLAPNTEAFF. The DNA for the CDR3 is TGTGCCAGCAGCTTAGCCCCAAACACTGAAGCTTTCTTT. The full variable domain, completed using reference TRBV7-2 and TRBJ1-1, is GAGVSQSPSNKVTEKGKDVELRCDPISGHTALYWYRQSLGQGLEFLIYFQGNSAPDKSGLPSDRFSAERTGGSVSTLTIQRTQQEDSAVYLCASSLAPNTEAFFGQGTRLTVV.